This TCR beta chain derives from a study of blood T cells in healthy people across ages. Notes on the study in general: Roughly linear declines in TCR beta diversity per million T cells occurred with age.

Germline V gene lookup returns CDR1 SGDLS and CDR2 YYNGEE. V gave up 2 bases and J gave up 0 bases; unmatched junction bases: 7. The CDR3 totals 16 residues. This clonotype came up a few times. No antigen is known for it. Per sample, a minimum of 6.5 million PBMCs were isolated. Total RNA, at least 6 micrograms per sample, was extracted from PBMCs. With a J-beta primer mix and a sample-barcoded 5' primer, a second PCR ran about 7 to 12 cycles. Unique molecular identifiers of 12 random nucleotides labeled each cDNA. TCRdb called the 5' RACE reads again in MiXCR, with one record for every CDR3 protein. Among roughly 1,500,000 distinct CDR3 sequences listed, about 32% were seen once.

This receptor was identified in a woman aged 25 to 39 in good health. Material for sequencing was blood. The chain links TRBV9 to TRBJ1-1; TRBD1 matches 7 bases. The CDR3 region is CASSVSGTVLNTEAFF. The CDR3 coding sequence is TGTGCCAGCAGCGTTTCTGGGACAGTCTTGAACACTGAAGCTTTCTTT.